These 31 T cell receptor beta chains originate from one sample sequenced in a study of blood T cell repertoires in COVID-19. TCRdb's copy holds only in-frame clones and misses some; the assay was immunoSEQ multiplex PCR. The table has around 73,000 clones, about 86% seen once. Specimen: peripheral blood. The receptors were gathered from a human donor in a cohort sampled during active COVID-19.

This clone has a handful of counts. The V and J genes are TRBV5-6 and TRBJ1-6; TRBD1 is a possible D gene (5 bases). V was pared by 2 bases and J by 5 bases, with 11 bases between. This CDR3 spans 15 amino acids. The V gene's germline CDR1 is SGHDT and CDR2 YYEEEE. CDR3 region: CASSFTGIHNSPLHF. In nucleotides, the CDR3 is TGTGCCAGCAGCTTTACAGGAATCCATAATTCACCCCTCCACTTT.

There are a few counts of this clone. V usage is TRBV9 and J usage is TRBJ1-3; D is ambiguous. The V end was cut by 4 bases, the J end by 0 bases, with 17 bases between. Germline V gene sequence: CDR1 SGDLS, CDR2 YYNGEE. The CDR3 is 17 amino acids. CDR3 sequence reads: CASSPRGAVGSGNTIYF. Written as DNA, the CDR3 is TGTGCCAGCAGCCCCCGAGGAGCGGTCGGCTCTGGAAACACCATATATTTT.

The chain has TRBV6-6 and TRBJ1-2, with 8 bases fitting TRBD1. The CDR3 extends over 12 amino acids. Germline-derived CDR1 and CDR2 are MNHNY and SVGAGI (reference sequence). V gave up 6 bases and J gave up 7 bases; unmatched junction bases: 4. The CDR3 here is CASRQDRGGYTF. The CDR3 nucleotides read TGTGCCAGCAGACAAGACAGGGGTGGCTACACCTTC.

The chain is built from TRBV9 and TRBJ2-3; D perhaps matches TRBD1 (5 bases). The V gene's germline CDR1 is SGDLS and CDR2 YYNGEE. V lost 3 bases to trimming and J lost 4 bases, with 9 bases between them. The CDR3 extends over 13 amino acids. CDR3: CASSGDSPDTQYF. The DNA for the CDR3 is TGTGCCAGCAGCGGCGACAGCCCAGATACGCAGTATTTT.

A few counts support this clone. The genes are TRBV4-3 and TRBJ2-2; TRBD2 matches at 10 bases. The junction had 8 bases not matched to a gene; V was cut back by 8 bases and J by 5 bases. This CDR3 is built from 15 residues. The germline V gene has CDR1 LGHNA and CDR2 YSLEER. As DNA, the CDR3 is TGCGCCAGCGGGCTAGCGGGGGCCTCAACCGGGGAGCTGTTTTTT. Translation gives CASGLAGASTGELFF.

The chain carries TRBV2 and TRBJ2-1; 13 bases are shared with TRBD2. The ends lost 0 bases at V and 5 bases at J; junction bases unmatched: 10. This CDR3 is 19 amino acids long. Germline CDR1 and CDR2: SNHLY and FYNNEI. CDR3 bases: TGTGCCAGCAGTGAAGCATCAAGGACTAGCGGGGGTAGAAACAATGAGCAGTTCTTC. Amino acids: CASSEASRTSGGRNNEQFF.

The chain carries TRBV7-8 and TRBJ2-2; no reliable D call. Looked up from germline, CDR1 is SGHVS and CDR2 is FQNEAQ. This CDR3 region has 15 residues. V was trimmed by 2 bases and J by 0 bases, leaving 7 bases between them. The CDR3 nucleotides are TGTGCCAGCAGCTTAAGGCTAGCGAACACCGGGGAGCTGTTTTTT. It encodes CASSLRLANTGELFF.

CDR3 residues: CASSIGTGEKYF. In DNA, the CDR3 is TGTGCCAGCAGCATCGGGACAGGGGAAAAGTATTTT. V gene TRBV7-9 combines with J gene TRBJ2-3; the match to TRBD1 covers 10 bases. This CDR3 has 12 residues. V lost 5 bases, J lost 13 bases, and 6 bases stayed unmatched. Looked up from germline, CDR1 is SEHNR and CDR2 is FQNEAQ (reference sequence).

J is TRBJ2-7 and V is TRBV7-9; 11 bases are a match to TRBD1. The CDR3 extends over 16 amino acids. Losses at the gene ends were 5 bases for V and 0 bases for J; bases not matched to a gene: 6. Germline V gives CDR1 SEHNR, CDR2 FQNEAQ (reference sequence). The CDR3 DNA is TGTGCCAGCAGCGGACAGGGGGCGGCCCTCTCCTACGAGCAGTACTTC. Translating gives CASSGQGAALSYEQYF.

The gene calls are TRBV21-1 and TRBJ2-7; the table's D gene call, TRBD1, was not cross checked with the DNA. TRBV21-1 has pseudogene status. The CDR3 extends over 14 amino acids. CDR3 sequence (DNA): TGTGCCAGCAGTAGTCGGGACAGGGGCAGAGAGCAGTACTTC. It encodes CASSSRDRGREQYF.

The V gene is TRBV20-1, the J gene TRBJ1-5; maybe TRBD1 (6 bases). CDR1 and CDR2 from the germline V gene are DFQATT and SNEGSKA (reference sequence). The CDR3 runs to 11 residues. Trimming took 2 bases from V and 13 from J, leaving 12 bases between them. The CDR3 loop reads CSARSGAFQHF. As DNA, the CDR3 is TGCAGTGCTAGATCAGGGGCTTTTCAGCATTTT.

The V call is TRBV5-1, the J call TRBJ2-3; 9 bases line up with TRBD2. The V and J ends lost 2 bases and 2 bases, in that order; junction bases with no gene match: 12. This CDR3 spans 18 amino acids. Germline V gene lookup returns CDR1 SGHRS and CDR2 YFSETQ. The CDR3 loop reads CASSFNSPTSGSTDTQYF. In DNA form, the CDR3 reads TGCGCCAGCAGCTTCAATAGCCCGACTAGCGGCTCCACAGATACGCAGTATTTT.

This sequence joins TRBV3-1 (or the pseudogene TRBV3-2) and TRBJ1-5; 7 nucleotides align to TRBD1. The CDR3 sequence is 15 residues long. Per the germline V gene, CDR1 is LGHDT and CDR2 is YNNKEL (reference sequence). The junction had 3 bases not matched to a gene; V was cut back by 2 bases and J by 2 bases. The CDR3 loop reads CASSQRGTGNQPQHF. The CDR3 nucleotides are TGTGCCAGCAGCCAAAGGGGGACAGGCAATCAGCCCCAGCATTTT.

The chain links TRBV7-9 to TRBJ1-3; possible D gene TRBD1, 5 bases. Germline V gives CDR1 SEHNR, CDR2 FQNEAQ (reference sequence). This CDR3 comprises 14 residues. V lost 7 bases and J 0 bases, leaving 10 bases between the germline ends. CDR3 sequence: CASTGASSGNTIYF. The CDR3 DNA sequence: TGTGCCAGCACCGGGGCCAGCTCTGGAAACACCATATATTTT.

This chain uses TRBV19 with TRBJ1-2; 7 bases line up with TRBD1. V was clipped by 7 bases and J by 6 bases; unmatched bases: 8. The CDR3 has 13 amino acids. Germline assignment: CDR1 LNHDA and CDR2 SQIVND (reference sequence). CDR3 DNA: TGTGCCAGTATCGGCGGGACAGAGAATGGCTACACCTTC. Its protein is CASIGGTENGYTF.

V and J are TRBV4-2 and TRBJ1-4, with unresolved D. CDR3 size: 15 residues. Trimming stripped 2 bases from V and 0 bases from J, with 7 bases between. In germline, CDR1 is LGHNA, CDR2 YNFKEQ. DNA of the CDR3: TGTGCCAGCAGCCAAATAGTTGCAACTAATGAAAAACTGTTTTTT. Translating it yields CASSQIVATNEKLFF.

On this clone: This sequence may be a read error, since a much larger clone differs from it by one base. The chain combines TRBV12-3 or TRBV12-4 with TRBJ1-2; 7 bases map to TRBD1. This CDR3 contains 13 residues. V lost 5 bases, J lost 0 bases, and 0 bases stayed unmatched. CDR3 in amino acids: CASSGTANYGYTF. The CDR3 coding sequence is TGTGCCAGCAGTGGGACAGCTAACTATGGCTACACCTTC.

By share of the sample, this clone is medium-sized. The chain uses TRBV6-1 and TRBJ2-7; D call uncertain. The CDR3 loop spans 12 amino acids. V lost 2 bases and J lost 4, with 6 bases in between. CDR1 MNHNS and CDR2 SASEGT come from the germline V gene. Here the CDR3 reads CASSEYGYEQYF. CDR3 DNA sequence: TGTGCCAGCAGTGAATACGGTTACGAGCAGTACTTC.

This chain joins TRBV28 and TRBJ2-2, with 9 bases aligning to TRBD2. V was pared by 5 bases and J by 7 bases, with 17 bases of the junction left unmatched. CDR1 MDHEN and CDR2 SYDVKM come from the germline V gene. The CDR3 loop spans 18 amino acids. In DNA, the CDR3 is TGTGCCAGCAGTCGCCTTTCGGGCGGGGGGGCCAGGAGCGGGGAGCTGTTTTTT. Protein: CASSRLSGGGARSGELFF.

The CDR3 DNA is TGTGCCAGCAGTGATGAGGCTAGCGGGGGGGGTGCGAGCACAGATACGCAGTATTTT. This encodes CASSDEASGGGASTDTQYF. This chain uses TRBV2 with TRBJ2-3; TRBD2 matches at 12 bases. The trim removed 3 bases at V and 0 bases at J, leaving 10 bases unmatched. CDR3 size: 19 residues. Germline V CDR1 and CDR2: SNHLY, FYNNEI.

This clone was seen just once. This rearrangement joins TRBV3-1 (or the pseudogene TRBV3-2) to TRBJ2-2; a possible D gene is TRBD1 (5 bases). Trimming cost V 1 base and J 4 bases, with 10 bases left between them. This CDR3 is built from 15 residues. The germline CDR1 and CDR2 sequences are LGHDT and YNNKEL (reference sequence). The CDR3 region has the DNA TGTGCCAGCAGCCAAGTCGACCAGGGCACCGGGGAGCTGTTTTTT. Its translation: CASSQVDQGTGELFF.

V and J are TRBV7-6 and TRBJ2-7; TRBD1 might be the D (5 bases). CDR3 length equals 13 residues. The germline V and J ends were trimmed by 5 bases and 3 bases, with 11 bases remaining between them. Per germline, CDR1 SGHVS and CDR2 FNYEAQ. In DNA form, the CDR3 reads TGTGCCAGCAGCCCTGACAGAAACTACGAGCAGTACTTC. It codes for CASSPDRNYEQYF.

In this sample, this clone turned up a few times. The V and J genes are TRBV4-3 and TRBJ1-2; D is unclear. This CDR3 spans 13 amino acids. Germline values: CDR1 LGHNA, CDR2 YSLEER. V was trimmed by 1 base and J by 4 bases, leaving 7 bases between them. The CDR3 sequence is CASSQALAYGYTF. The CDR3 DNA follows: TGCGCCAGCAGCCAAGCCTTGGCCTATGGCTACACCTTC.

The V call is TRBV20-1, the J call TRBJ2-7; 8 bases are shared with TRBD2. V shed 4 bases, J shed 0 bases, and the junction held 5 bases outside the gene matches. Looked up from germline, CDR1 is DFQATT and CDR2 is SNEGSKA (reference sequence). The CDR3 consists of 14 residues. The CDR3 spells CSATERERSYEQYF. The CDR3 nucleotides read TGCAGTGCTACTGAGCGGGAGCGCTCCTACGAGCAGTACTTC.

The J gene is TRBJ2-6, the V gene TRBV10-3; D possibly corresponds to TRBD1 (5 bases). The ends were cut back, 6 bases at V and 0 bases at J, with 15 bases in the middle. This CDR3 has 17 residues. CDR1 is ENHRY, CDR2 SYGVKD, per germline. The CDR3 loop is CAIRFGADLSGANVLTF. DNA of the CDR3: TGTGCCATCAGGTTTGGGGCCGACCTCTCTGGGGCCAACGTCCTGACTTTC.

The CDR3 sequence is CASSLLESTYEQYF. The CDR3 DNA is TGTGCCAGCTCACTTCTAGAATCTACCTACGAGCAGTACTTC. This rearrangement joins TRBV18 to TRBJ2-7; D not resolved. The ends were cut back, 4 bases at V and 2 bases at J, with 12 bases in the middle. The germline gives CDR1 KGHSH, CDR2 LQKENI. The CDR3 runs to 14 residues.

The chain uses TRBV7-9 and TRBJ2-3; D is perhaps TRBD2 (6 bases). In germline, CDR1 is SEHNR, CDR2 FQNEAQ (reference sequence). The CDR3 has 16 residues. V was clipped by 1 base and J by 2 bases, with 13 bases between them. CDR3 in amino acids: CASSLEAREATDTQYF. CDR3 nucleotide sequence: TGTGCCAGCAGCTTAGAGGCCAGGGAGGCCACAGATACGCAGTATTTT.

The genes are TRBV7-2 and TRBJ2-5; D perhaps matches TRBD2 (5 bases). V was pared by 0 bases and J by 1 base, with 6 bases between. This CDR3 has 14 amino acids. CDR1 and CDR2 from the germline V gene are SGHTA and FQGNSA. The CDR3 bases are TGTGCCAGCAGCTTAGCGCGGGTCCAAGAGACCCAGTACTTC. Its translation is CASSLARVQETQYF. Looking up the rest from reference TRBV7-2 and TRBJ2-5 gives the full variable domain: GAGVSQSPSNKVTEKGKDVELRCDPISGHTALYWYRQSLGQGLEFLIYFQGNSAPDKSGLPSDRFSAERTGGSVSTLTIQRTQQEDSAVYLCASSLARVQETQYFGPGTRLLVL.

The J gene is TRBJ2-1, the V gene TRBV28; D might be TRBD2 (5 bases). V was pared by 3 bases and J by 6 bases, with 9 bases between. CDR1 and CDR2 (germline): MDHEN, SYDVKM. The CDR3 has 13 amino acids. The CDR3 DNA is TGTGCCAGCAGTTTGGGTGGAGGCAATGAGCAGTTCTTC. Translating it yields CASSLGGGNEQFF.

V gene TRBV6-2 or TRBV6-3 combines with J gene TRBJ2-2; 12 nucleotides agree with TRBD1. The CDR3 runs 16 residues. The germline V gene encodes CDR1 MNHEY and CDR2 SVGEGT. V lost 2 bases and J lost 6; bases outside the gene matches: 4. The CDR3 sequence is CASSYPGQGAPGELFF. The DNA for the CDR3 is TGTGCCAGCAGTTACCCGGGACAGGGGGCGCCCGGGGAGCTGTTTTTT.

The DNA of the CDR3 is TGTGCCACCCGCGAGGGTAGCTACACCTTC. Amino acids: CATREGSYTF. The rearrangement links TRBV19 to TRBJ1-2, with D hard to call. Trimming left V 10 bases short and J 9 bases short, with 12 bases between. This CDR3 spans 10 amino acids. CDR1 is LNHDA, CDR2 SQIVND, per germline (reference sequence). The full variable domain, its missing parts supplied by reference TRBV19 and TRBJ1-2, is DGGITQSPKYLFRKEGQNVTLSCEQNLNHDAMYWYRQDPGQGLRLIYYSQIVNDFQKGDIAEGYSVSREKKESFPLTVTSAQKNPTAFYLCATREGSYTFGSGTRLTVV.